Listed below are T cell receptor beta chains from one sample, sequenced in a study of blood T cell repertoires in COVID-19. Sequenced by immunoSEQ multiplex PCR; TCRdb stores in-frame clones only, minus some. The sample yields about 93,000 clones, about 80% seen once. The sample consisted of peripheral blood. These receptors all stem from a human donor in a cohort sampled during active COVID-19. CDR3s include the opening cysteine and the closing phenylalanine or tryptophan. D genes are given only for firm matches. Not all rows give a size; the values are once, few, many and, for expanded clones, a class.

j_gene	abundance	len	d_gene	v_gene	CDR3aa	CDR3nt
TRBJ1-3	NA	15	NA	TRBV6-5	CASSYSDSIGNTIYF	TGTGCCAGCAGTTACTCTGACAGCATTGGAAACACCATATATTTT
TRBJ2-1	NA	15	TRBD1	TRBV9	CASTPTGQGLSEQFF	TGTGCCAGCACTCCTACGGGACAGGGGTTGAGTGAGCAGTTCTTC
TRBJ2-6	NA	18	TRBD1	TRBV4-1	CASSPRQGADSGANVLTF	TGCGCCAGCAGCCCGCGACAGGGGGCGGACTCTGGGGCCAACGTCCTGACTTTC
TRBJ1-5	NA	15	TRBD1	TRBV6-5	CASRGDRGDHQPQHF	TGTGCCAGCAGGGGAGACAGGGGAGATCATCAGCCCCAGCATTTT
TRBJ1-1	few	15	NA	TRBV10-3	CAIRGGDRMNTEAFF	TGTGCCATCCGAGGGGGGGATAGGATGAACACTGAAGCTTTCTTT
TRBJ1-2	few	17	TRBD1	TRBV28	CASLAALGTGVNYGYTF	TGTGCCAGCCTGGCCGCCCTCGGGACAGGGGTTAACTATGGCTACACCTTC
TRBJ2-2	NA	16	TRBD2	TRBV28	CASSRTSGSNTGELFF	TGTGCCAGCAGCAGGACTAGCGGGAGCAACACCGGGGAGCTGTTTTTT
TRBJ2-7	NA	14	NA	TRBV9	CASSVGSKAHEQYF	TGTGCCAGCAGCGTGGGCAGCAAGGCCCACGAGCAGTACTTC
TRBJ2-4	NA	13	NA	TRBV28	CASSFRQRNIQYF	TGTGCCAGCAGTTTTAGACAGCGAAACATTCAGTACTTC
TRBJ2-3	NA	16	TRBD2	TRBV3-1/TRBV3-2	CASSRRLAGLTDTQYF	TGTGCCAGCAGCCGAAGACTAGCGGGGTTGACAGATACGCAGTATTTT
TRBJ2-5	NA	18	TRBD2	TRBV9	CASSVDASGGELRETQYF	TGTGCCAGCAGCGTAGACGCTAGCGGGGGGGAGTTAAGGGAGACCCAGTACTTC
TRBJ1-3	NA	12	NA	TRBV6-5	CASSSFGNTIYF	TGTGCCAGCAGCTCCTTCGGAAACACCATATATTTT
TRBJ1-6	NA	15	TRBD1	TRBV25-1	CASSEGQGYNSPLHF	TGTGCCAGCAGTGAGGGACAGGGCTATAATTCACCCCTCCACTTT
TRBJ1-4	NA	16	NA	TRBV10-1	CASSESPAGGDEKLFF	TGCGCCAGCAGTGAGTCTCCGGCAGGAGGGGATGAAAAACTGTTTTTT
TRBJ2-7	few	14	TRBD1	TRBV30	CAWNPGTGIHEQYF	TGTGCCTGGAATCCCGGGACAGGGATCCACGAGCAGTACTTC
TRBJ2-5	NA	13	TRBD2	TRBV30	CAWRTSGRETQYF	TGTGCCTGGAGGACTAGCGGACGGGAGACCCAGTACTTC
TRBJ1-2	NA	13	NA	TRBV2	CASTKGGNYGYTF	TGTGCCAGCACGAAGGGGGGGAACTATGGCTACACCTTC
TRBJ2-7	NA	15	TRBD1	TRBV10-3	CAISGGTGVSYEQYF	TGTGCCATCAGTGGGGGGACAGGGGTTTCCTACGAGCAGTACTTC
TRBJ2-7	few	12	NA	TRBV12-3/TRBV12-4	CASSLSVDEQYF	TGTGCCAGCAGTTTGTCTGTTGACGAGCAGTACTTC
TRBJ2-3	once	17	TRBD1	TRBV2	CASKYPKDRGRKDTQYF	TGTGCCAGCAAATACCCCAAAGACAGGGGGCGGAAAGATACGCAGTATTTT
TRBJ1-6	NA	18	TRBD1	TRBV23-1	CASSQSSIPGQFNSPLHF	TGCGCCAGCAGTCAGTCTTCTATACCGGGACAGTTTAATTCACCCCTCCACTTT
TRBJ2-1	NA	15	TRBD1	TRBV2	CASSEARGQYNEQFF	TGTGCCAGCAGTGAAGCGAGGGGACAGTACAATGAGCAGTTCTTC
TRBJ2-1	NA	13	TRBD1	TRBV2	CASSLQGAGEQFF	TGTGCCAGCAGTCTACAGGGGGCTGGTGAGCAGTTCTTC
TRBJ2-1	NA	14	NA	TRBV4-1	CASSPTSAYNEQFF	TGCGCCAGCAGCCCAACCTCAGCGTACAATGAGCAGTTCTTC
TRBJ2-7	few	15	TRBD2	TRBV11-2	CASSLEGSGGYEQYF	TGTGCCAGCAGTTTAGAGGGTAGCGGGGGCTACGAGCAGTACTTC
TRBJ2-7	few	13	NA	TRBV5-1	CASSLESGHEQYF	TGCGCCAGCAGCTTGGAGTCTGGGCACGAGCAGTACTTC
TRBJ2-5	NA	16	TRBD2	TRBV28	CASSLSSGNSQETQYF	TGTGCCAGCAGTTTAAGTAGCGGGAATTCCCAAGAGACCCAGTACTTC
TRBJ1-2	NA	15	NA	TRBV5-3	CARSPPGHFLYGYTF	TGTGCCAGAAGCCCGCCGGGACATTTTTTATATGGCTACACCTTC
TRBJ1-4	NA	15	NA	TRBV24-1	CATSASAATNEKLFF	TGTGCCACCAGTGCCAGCGCAGCAACTAATGAAAAACTGTTTTTT
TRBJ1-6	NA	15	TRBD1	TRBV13	CASSLGGGVNSPLHF	TGTGCCAGCAGCTTAGGAGGGGGCGTTAATTCACCCCTCCACTTT